This TCR beta chain came from a study of glioma-infiltrating T cells after dendritic cell vaccination. Study summary: Glioblastoma patients came from Phase I and II dendritic cell vaccination trials. The study, taken as a whole, reports: Survival was not directly related to TCR clonality in these patients.

Generated by immunoSEQ multiplex PCR, the TCRdb table keeps only in-frame clones and is missing some. The repertoire consists of more than 70,000 clones, with around 86% occurring once and the leading ten covering 2% to 2.5%. Trimming took off 4 bases at V and 6 bases at J, with 10 bases between the two ends. Germline V lookup: CDR1 KGHSH, CDR2 LQKENI. The CDR3 extends over 13 amino acids. Points on this clone: Its antigen is as yet unknown.

The time point was: after dendritic cell vaccination, including at tumor progression/relapse. This sample comprised blood, obtained after dendritic cell vaccination. The sequence was collected from a human donor with glioblastoma. The chain is built from TRBV18 and TRBJ2-1; D is unresolved. This CDR3 is CASSHDSSNEQFF. The CDR3 coding sequence is TGTGCCAGCTCACACGACTCCAGCAATGAGCAGTTCTTC.